These 21 T cell receptor beta chains were sequenced from one sample in a study of blood T cell repertoires in COVID-19. Generated by immunoSEQ multiplex PCR, the TCRdb table keeps only in-frame clones and is missing some. The profile shows approximately 230,000 clones, 75% to 90% of them singletons. The sample comprised peripheral blood. The receptors were sampled from a man younger than 45 who had recovered from COVID-19.

The chain has TRBV5-4 and TRBJ2-7; D uncertain. The ends were cut back, 2 bases at V and 5 bases at J, with 17 bases in the middle. CDR3 length: 15 amino acids. CDR1 SGHNT and CDR2 YYREEE come from the germline V gene (reference sequence). This CDR3 reads CASSLMLMRFDEQYF. The DNA of the CDR3 is TGTGCCAGCAGCTTAATGTTAATGAGGTTCGACGAGCAGTACTTC.

The chain links TRBV5-1 to TRBJ2-1, with D unresolved. Looked up from germline, CDR1 is SGHRS and CDR2 is YFSETQ. The CDR3 runs 14 residues. Trimming took 0 bases from V and 4 from J, leaving 8 bases between them. The CDR3 region is CASSLESQYNEQFF. The CDR3 DNA reads as TGCGCCAGCAGCTTGGAAAGCCAATACAATGAGCAGTTCTTC.

This clone appeared a few times. The V gene is TRBV7-2, the J gene TRBJ1-2, with TRBD1 matching over 9 bases. Germline CDR1 SGHTA, CDR2 FQGNSA. The CDR3 sequence is 14 residues long. With V trimmed by 5 bases and J by 7 bases, 8 bases remained unmatched. CDR3: CASSPRTGEGGYTF. The DNA of the CDR3 is TGTGCCAGCAGCCCCCGGACAGGGGAAGGTGGCTACACCTTC.

The chain couples TRBV27 to TRBJ1-6; unclear D gene. Germline V gene sequence: CDR1 MNHEY, CDR2 SMNVEV (reference sequence). Trimming removed 3 bases from V and 14 bases from J, with 17 bases in between. This CDR3 is built from 14 residues. This CDR3 reads CASSFIQRFSALHF. The CDR3 region has the DNA TGTGCCAGCAGTTTTATTCAGAGGTTCTCAGCCCTCCACTTT.

The rearrangement uses TRBV27 and TRBJ1-4; D might be TRBD1 (5 bases). The ends were cut back, 5 bases at V and 4 bases at J, with 11 bases in the middle. Germline V gene data show CDR1 as MNHEY and CDR2 as SMNVEV (reference sequence). This CDR3 is 14 amino acids long. CDR3 loop: CASSGGDSNEKLFF. Here the CDR3 DNA reads TGTGCCAGCAGTGGGGGGGATAGTAATGAAAAACTGTTTTTT.

The table lists this clone with a few counts. V usage is TRBV18 and J usage is TRBJ2-7; 8 nucleotides match TRBD1. CDR3 length equals 13 residues. V was pared by 7 bases and J by 4 bases, with 6 bases of the junction left unmatched. Germline lookup yields CDR1 KGHSH and CDR2 LQKENI. The CDR3 DNA sequence: TGTGCCAGCTATGGGACAGGCGGATACGAGCAGTACTTC. Its protein is CASYGTGGYEQYF.

J is TRBJ2-7 and V is TRBV7-2; possible D gene TRBD2, 7 bases. V was trimmed by 4 bases and J by 5 bases, leaving 15 bases between them. This CDR3 contains 14 residues. CDR1 and CDR2 (germline): SGHTA, FQGNSA. For the CDR3, the DNA is TGTGCCAGCAGCTCAAGGGGGGGTTCCCACGAGCAGTACTTC. Translated, it gives CASSSRGGSHEQYF.

This clone was seen only once. The chain combines TRBV5-6 with TRBJ2-3; 12 nucleotides agree with TRBD1. Trimming took 4 bases from V and 5 from J; bases not matched to a gene: 8. CDR1 is SGHDT and CDR2 is YYEEEE in the germline V gene. The CDR3 consists of 16 residues. CDR3 DNA sequence: TGTGCCAGCAGCGCTCGGGACAGGGGGCGATTAGATACGCAGTATTTT. Its translation: CASSARDRGRLDTQYF.

This clone was counted at least ten times. V usage is TRBV4-2 and J usage is TRBJ2-7, with 11 bases identical to TRBD2. The CDR3 runs 15 residues. CDR1 LGHNA and CDR2 YNFKEQ come from the germline V gene. J lost 5 bases, V lost 5 bases, and 8 bases had no gene match. CDR3 region: CASSSSSGGSDEQYF. CDR3 DNA: TGTGCCAGCAGCTCTTCTAGCGGGGGGTCTGACGAGCAGTACTTC.

V is TRBV19 and J is TRBJ2-1; possibly TRBD2 for D (5 bases). CDR1 is LNHDA, CDR2 SQIVND, per germline (reference sequence). CDR3 length: 14 residues. Trimming stripped 7 bases from V and 0 bases from J, with 10 bases between. The DNA of the CDR3 is TGTGCCAGTAAGGCCGGGAACTCCTACAATGAGCAGTTCTTC. This gives the protein CASKAGNSYNEQFF.

V gene TRBV5-8 combines with J gene TRBJ1-6; the match to TRBD1 covers 10 bases. Germline CDR1 is SGHTS and CDR2 is YDEGEE. The length of the CDR3 is 15 residues. Trimming removed 0 bases from V and 10 bases from J; junction bases left unmatched: 4. CDR3: CASSLGGTGDSPLHF. In DNA form, the CDR3 reads TGTGCCAGCAGCTTGGGCGGGACAGGGGACTCACCCCTCCACTTT.

V usage is TRBV9 and J usage is TRBJ2-3, with 9 positions matching TRBD2. This CDR3 is built from 17 residues. The ends lost 0 bases at V and 1 base at J; junction bases unmatched: 6. Germline CDR1 SGDLS, CDR2 YYNGEE. The chain's CDR3 is CASSVAGGLARTDTQYF. Written as DNA, the CDR3 is TGTGCCAGCAGCGTAGCGGGGGGACTAGCTCGCACAGATACGCAGTATTTT.

This chain connects TRBV4-1 to TRBJ2-3, with 7 bases matching TRBD2. CDR3 length: 15 amino acids. With V trimmed by 3 bases and J by 1 base, 4 bases remained unmatched. Per the germline V gene, CDR1 is MGHRA and CDR2 is YSYEKL. The DNA of the CDR3 is TGCGCCAGCAGCCAGGGAAGCGGGGGCACAGATACGCAGTATTTT. Residues: CASSQGSGGTDTQYF.

This clone showed up just a few times. This rearrangement joins TRBV11-2 to TRBJ2-7; D is undetermined. From germline, CDR1 is SGHAT and CDR2 FQNNGV. V lost 3 bases to trimming and J lost 4 bases, with 7 bases between them. The CDR3 totals 12 residues. CDR3 in amino acids: CASSLGRYEQYF. CDR3 nucleotide sequence: TGTGCCAGCAGCTTGGGCAGGTACGAGCAGTACTTC. Filled out from reference TRBV11-2 and TRBJ2-7, the complete variable domain reads EAGVAQSPRYKIIEKRQSVAFWCNPISGHATLYWYQQILGQGPKLLIQFQNNGVVDDSQLPKDRFSAERLKGVDSTLKIQPAKLEDSAVYLCASSLGRYEQYFGPGTRLTVT.

The genes are TRBV2 and TRBJ1-5; the D is unclear. The CDR3 consists of 14 residues. Germline V gene lookup returns CDR1 SNHLY and CDR2 FYNNEI. Trimming removed 1 base from V and 11 bases from J, with 15 bases in between. CDR3 DNA: TGTGCCAGCAGTGAAGAGGGCCCAACGGGGACCCAGCATTTT. Translation gives CASSEEGPTGTQHF.

V is TRBV11-3 and J is TRBJ2-1; 10 bases fit TRBD2. After removal of 1 base from V and 6 bases from J, the junction contained 3 bases not matched to a gene. CDR1 is SGHNT, CDR2 YENEEA, per germline. CDR3 length: 15 amino acids. DNA of the CDR3: TGTGCCAGCAGCTTAGTAGCGGGGGGACGCAATGAGCAGTTCTTC. Its protein is CASSLVAGGRNEQFF. The full variable domain, completed using reference TRBV11-3 and TRBJ2-1, is EAGVVQSPRYKIIEKKQPVAFWCNPISGHNTLYWYLQNLGQGPELLIRYENEEAVDDSQLPKDRFSAERLKGVDSTLKIQPAELGDSAVYLCASSLVAGGRNEQFFGPGTRLTVL.

The chain employs TRBV3-1 (or the pseudogene TRBV3-2) and TRBJ2-4; D is undetermined. CDR1 is LGHDT and CDR2 is YNNKEL in the germline V gene (reference sequence). Trimming took off 1 base at V and 15 bases at J, with 16 bases between the two ends. This CDR3 contains 13 residues. CDR3 sequence reads: CASSQVPTTNRYF. The CDR3 DNA sequence: TGTGCCAGCAGCCAAGTTCCGACGACAAACCGGTACTTC.

CDR3 amino acids: CASSIDLSTGTSGTEAFF. The CDR3 region has the DNA TGTGCCAGTAGTATAGACTTGTCGACGGGCACTAGTGGGACTGAAGCTTTCTTT. The chain employs TRBV19 and TRBJ1-1; no definite D call. The CDR3 is 18 residues long. V lost 0 bases and J 5 bases, leaving 22 bases between the germline ends. CDR1 is LNHDA, CDR2 SQIVND, per germline (reference sequence).

The chain combines TRBV10-1 with TRBJ1-1; D possibly corresponds to TRBD1 (5 bases). Trimming took off 0 bases at V and 13 bases at J, with 15 bases between the two ends. This CDR3 is 13 amino acids long. Germline values: CDR1 WNHNN, CDR2 SYGVQD (reference sequence). CDR3 sequence: CASSESTRGVGFF. The CDR3 DNA is TGCGCCAGCAGTGAGTCCACCCGGGGGGTAGGTTTCTTT.

A few counts support this clone. This rearrangement joins TRBV29-1 to TRBJ1-2; possible D gene TRBD1, 5 bases. Germline values: CDR1 SQVTM, CDR2 ANQGSEA. V lost 7 bases to trimming and J lost 1 base, with 7 bases between them. The CDR3 covers 11 residues. Here the CDR3 DNA reads TGCAGCGACCAGGGTAACTATGGCTACACCTTC. Translating it yields CSDQGNYGYTF.

Only one count was recorded for this clone. J is TRBJ2-3 and V is TRBV4-1; D gene uncertain. This CDR3 contains 13 residues. Trimming stripped 2 bases from V and 6 bases from J, with 9 bases between. Germline V lookup: CDR1 MGHRA, CDR2 YSYEKL. The CDR3 loop reads CASSQNPEDTQYF. The DNA of the CDR3 is TGCGCCAGCAGCCAAAACCCCGAGGATACGCAGTATTTT.